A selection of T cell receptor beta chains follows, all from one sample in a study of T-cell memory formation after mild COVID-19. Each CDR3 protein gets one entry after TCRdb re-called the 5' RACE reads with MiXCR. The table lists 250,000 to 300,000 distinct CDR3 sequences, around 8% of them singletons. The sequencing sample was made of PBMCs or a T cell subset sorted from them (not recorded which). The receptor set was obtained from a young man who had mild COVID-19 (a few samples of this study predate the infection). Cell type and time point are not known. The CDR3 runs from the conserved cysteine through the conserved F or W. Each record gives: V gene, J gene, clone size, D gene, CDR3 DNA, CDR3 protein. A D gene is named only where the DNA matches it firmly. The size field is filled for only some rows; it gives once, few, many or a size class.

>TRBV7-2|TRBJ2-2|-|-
TGTGCCAGCAGCTCCGGGACGGTGAACACCGGGGAGCTGTTTTTT
CASSSGTVNTGELFF
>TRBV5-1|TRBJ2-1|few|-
TGCGCCAGCAGCTTGGTCCTAAACTACAATGAGCAGTTCTTC
CASSLVLNYNEQFF
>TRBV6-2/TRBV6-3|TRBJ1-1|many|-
TGTGCCAGCAGTTACACCGCCAAGGAGTACACCGAAGCTTTCTTT
CASSYTAKEYTEAFF
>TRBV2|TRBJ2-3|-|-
TGTGCCAGCAGTGAAGCGGGGCCAGATACGCAGTATTTT
CASSEAGPDTQYF
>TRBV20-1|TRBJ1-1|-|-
TGCAGTGCCCTCACCCCGGCAGGGTGGAAGGACATGAACACTGAAGCTTTCTTT
CSALTPAGWKDMNTEAFF
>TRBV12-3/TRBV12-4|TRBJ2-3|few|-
TGTGCCAGCACCCCGGGACACAGCACAGATACGCAGTATTTT
CASTPGHSTDTQYF
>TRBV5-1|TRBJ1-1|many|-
TGCGCCAGCAGCTTGGAGGCAGGGAGCACTGAAGCTTTCTTT
CASSLEAGSTEAFF
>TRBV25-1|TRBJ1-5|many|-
TGTGCCAGCAGTGAAACAGCCAGTCTTAGCAATCAGCCCCAGCATTTT
CASSETASLSNQPQHF
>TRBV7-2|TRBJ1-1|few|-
TGTGCCAGCAGCTCAAGGGTAGCTATCAACACTGAAGCTTTCTTT
CASSSRVAINTEAFF
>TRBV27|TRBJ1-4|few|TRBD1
TGTGCCAGCAGTTTACGGCAGGGGGTGTGGAAACTGTTTTTT
CASSLRQGVWKLFF
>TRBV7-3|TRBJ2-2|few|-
TGTGCCAGCAGCTCCGTCACCGGGGAGCTGTTTTTT
CASSSVTGELFF
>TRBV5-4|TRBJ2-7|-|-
TGTGCCAGCAGCTTGGACGGCAGGGGAAGGTACTTC
CASSLDGRGRYF
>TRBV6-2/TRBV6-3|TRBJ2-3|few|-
TGTGCCAGCAGTTATATACTAGCCTCCTCAGATACGCAGTATTTT
CASSYILASSDTQYF
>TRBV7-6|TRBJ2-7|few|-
TGTGCCAGCAGCTTAGTCAGGGGCCCGAACTCCTACGAGCAGTACTTC
CASSLVRGPNSYEQYF
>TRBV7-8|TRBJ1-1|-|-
TGTGCCAGCAGCCCCGACGGGGGGTTGAACACTGAAGCTTTCTTT
CASSPDGGLNTEAFF
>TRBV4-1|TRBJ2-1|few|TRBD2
TGCGCCAGCAGCCACCCCATACGTCGGGGGGGCCTGCATGAGCAGTTCTTC
CASSHPIRRGGLHEQFF
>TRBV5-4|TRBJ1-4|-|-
TGTGCCAGCAGCTTGGCTTACGGGGGGAGGAACGCTGAAAAACTGTTTTTT
CASSLAYGGRNAEKLFF
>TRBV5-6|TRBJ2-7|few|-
TGTGCCAGCAGCTTGGATCTCGCGGGTGAGCAGTACTTC
CASSLDLAGEQYF
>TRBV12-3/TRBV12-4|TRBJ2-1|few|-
TGTGCCAGCACCCCTTGGGGCTACAATGAGCAGTTCTTC
CASTPWGYNEQFF
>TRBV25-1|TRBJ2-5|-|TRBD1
TGTGCCAGTAGAAACAGGGGTGCAGAGACCCAGTACTTC
CASRNRGAETQYF
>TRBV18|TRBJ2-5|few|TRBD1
TGTGCCAGCTCACCGTTTTCAGGACAGGGAGAGACCCAGTACTTC
CASSPFSGQGETQYF
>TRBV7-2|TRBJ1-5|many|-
TGTGCCAGCAGCAGGGGAGGACAGCCCCAGCATTTT
CASSRGGQPQHF
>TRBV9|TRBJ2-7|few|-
TGTGCCAGCAGCGTAGAGGCTTCTTCCTCCTACGAGCAGTACTTC
CASSVEASSSYEQYF
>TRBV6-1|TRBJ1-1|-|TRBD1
TGTGCCAGCAGTGGACGACAGGGGAACACTGAAGCTTTCTTT
CASSGRQGNTEAFF